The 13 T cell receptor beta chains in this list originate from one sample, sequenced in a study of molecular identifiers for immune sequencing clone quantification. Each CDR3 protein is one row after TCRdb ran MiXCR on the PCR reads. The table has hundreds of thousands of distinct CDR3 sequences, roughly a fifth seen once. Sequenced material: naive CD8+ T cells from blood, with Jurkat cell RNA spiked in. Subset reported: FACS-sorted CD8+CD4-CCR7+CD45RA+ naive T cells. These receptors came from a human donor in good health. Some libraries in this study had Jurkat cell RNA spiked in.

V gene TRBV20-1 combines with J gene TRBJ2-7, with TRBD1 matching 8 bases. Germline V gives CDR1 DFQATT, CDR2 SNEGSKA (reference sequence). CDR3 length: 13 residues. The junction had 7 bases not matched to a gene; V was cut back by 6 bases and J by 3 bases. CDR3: CSAPTGANYEQYF. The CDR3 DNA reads TGCAGTGCACCGACAGGGGCCAACTACGAGCAGTACTTC.

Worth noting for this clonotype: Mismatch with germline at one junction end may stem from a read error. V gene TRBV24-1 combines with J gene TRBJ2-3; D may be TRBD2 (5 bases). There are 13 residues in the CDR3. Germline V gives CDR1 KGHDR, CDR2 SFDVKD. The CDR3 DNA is TGTGCCGCCAGTGATTTGCTAGCAGATACGCGGTATTTT. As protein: CAASDLLADTRYF.

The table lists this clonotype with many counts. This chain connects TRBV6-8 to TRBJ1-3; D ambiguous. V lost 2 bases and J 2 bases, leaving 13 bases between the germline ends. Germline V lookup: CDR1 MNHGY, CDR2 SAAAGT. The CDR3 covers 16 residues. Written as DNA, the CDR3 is TGTGCCAGCAGTTACGGGCGGCAGAATCCTGGAAACACCATATATTTT. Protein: CASSYGRQNPGNTIYF.

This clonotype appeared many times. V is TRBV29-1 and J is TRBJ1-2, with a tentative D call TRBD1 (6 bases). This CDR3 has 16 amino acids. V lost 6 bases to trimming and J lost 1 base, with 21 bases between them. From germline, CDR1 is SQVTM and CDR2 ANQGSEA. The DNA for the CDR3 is TGCAGCGTAATAGGATGGACAGCACTTAATAACTATGGCTACACCTTC. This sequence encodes CSVIGWTALNNYGYTF.

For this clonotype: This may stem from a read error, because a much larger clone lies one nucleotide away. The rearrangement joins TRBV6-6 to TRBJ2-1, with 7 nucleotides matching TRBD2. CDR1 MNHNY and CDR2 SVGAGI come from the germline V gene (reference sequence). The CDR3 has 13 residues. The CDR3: CAGSPVGGDEQFF. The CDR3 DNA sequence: TGTGCCGGCAGCCCCGTTGGGGGGGATGAGCAGTTCTTC.

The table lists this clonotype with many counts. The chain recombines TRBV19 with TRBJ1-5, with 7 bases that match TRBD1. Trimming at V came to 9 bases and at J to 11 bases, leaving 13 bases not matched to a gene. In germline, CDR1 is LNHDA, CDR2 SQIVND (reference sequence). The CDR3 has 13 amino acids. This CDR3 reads CASGRGSPAAQHF. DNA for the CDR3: TGTGCCAGCGGCAGGGGGTCCCCCGCGGCCCAGCATTTT.

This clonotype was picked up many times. The CDR3 spells CASSQVTGTEAFF. In DNA, the CDR3 is TGCGCCAGCAGCCAAGTAACAGGCACTGAAGCTTTCTTT. The rearrangement uses TRBV4-3 and TRBJ1-1, with D perhaps matching TRBD1 (5 bases). Germline CDR1 reads LGHNA; CDR2 reads YSLEER. The CDR3 loop spans 13 amino acids. V lost 1 base and J lost 4, with 7 bases in between.

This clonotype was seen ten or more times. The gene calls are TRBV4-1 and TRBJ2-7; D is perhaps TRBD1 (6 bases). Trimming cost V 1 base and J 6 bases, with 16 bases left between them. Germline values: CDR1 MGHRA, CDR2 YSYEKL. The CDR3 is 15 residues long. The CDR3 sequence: CASSQGPRTAREQYF. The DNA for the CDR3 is TGCGCCAGCAGCCAAGGGCCCCGGACAGCTCGCGAGCAGTACTTC.

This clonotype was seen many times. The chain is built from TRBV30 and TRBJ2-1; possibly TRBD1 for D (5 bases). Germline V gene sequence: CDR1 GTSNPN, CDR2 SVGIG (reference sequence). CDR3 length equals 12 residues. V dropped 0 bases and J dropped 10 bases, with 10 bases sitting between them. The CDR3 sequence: CAWSVLQGEQFF. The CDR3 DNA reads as TGTGCCTGGAGTGTACTGCAGGGCGAGCAGTTCTTC.

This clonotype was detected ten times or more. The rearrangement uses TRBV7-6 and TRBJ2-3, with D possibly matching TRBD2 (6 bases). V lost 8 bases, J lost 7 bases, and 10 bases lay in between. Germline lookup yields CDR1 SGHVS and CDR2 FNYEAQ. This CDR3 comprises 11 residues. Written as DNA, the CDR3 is TGTGCCAGCGGAGGGTCCAATACGCAGTATTTT. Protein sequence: CASGGSNTQYF.

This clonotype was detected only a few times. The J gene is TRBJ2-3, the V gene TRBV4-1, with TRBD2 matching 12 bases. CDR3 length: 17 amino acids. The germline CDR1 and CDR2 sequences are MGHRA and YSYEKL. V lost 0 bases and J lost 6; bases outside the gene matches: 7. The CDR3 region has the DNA TGCGCCAGCAGCCAAGATAGGACTAGCGGGATCTTCGATACGCAGTATTTT. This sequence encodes CASSQDRTSGIFDTQYF.

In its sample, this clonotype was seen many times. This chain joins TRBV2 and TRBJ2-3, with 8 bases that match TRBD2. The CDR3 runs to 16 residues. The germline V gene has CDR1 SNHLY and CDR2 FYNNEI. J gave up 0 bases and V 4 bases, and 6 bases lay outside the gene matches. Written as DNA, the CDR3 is TGTGCCAGCAGTGGGTCACTAGCGGACAGCACAGATACGCAGTATTTT. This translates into CASSGSLADSTDTQYF.

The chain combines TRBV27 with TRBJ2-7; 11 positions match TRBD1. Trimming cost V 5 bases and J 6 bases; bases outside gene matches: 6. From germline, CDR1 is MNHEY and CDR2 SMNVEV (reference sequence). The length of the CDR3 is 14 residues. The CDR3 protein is CASSPWTGGSEQYF. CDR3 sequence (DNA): TGTGCCAGCAGTCCCTGGACAGGGGGCTCCGAGCAGTACTTC.